These T cell receptor beta chains were read from a single sample in a study of T cell repertoires in aging, cancer and after chemotherapy. TCRdb independently ran MiXCR on the multiplex PCR reads; one entry per CDR3 protein. The sample lists under 7,000 distinct CDR3 sequences; under 25% were seen once. Input material: blood. The receptor set was obtained from a human donor with a blood cancer. The CDR3 runs from the conserved cysteine through the conserved F or W. D genes are given only for firm matches. Clone size is not always given. Where it is, it says once, few, many or a class for expanded clones.

len: 13
j_gene: TRBJ2-5
abundance: medium-sized
d_gene: -
v_gene: TRBV24-1
CDR3aa: CATSRQDGETQYF
CDR3nt: TGTGCCACCAGTCGACAGGATGGAGAGACCCAGTACTTC

len: 12
j_gene: TRBJ1-4
abundance: medium-sized
d_gene: -
v_gene: TRBV18
CDR3aa: CASSSSLGQMWF
CDR3nt: TGTGCCAGCTCATCTTCTCTTGGACAGATGTGGTTT

len: 14
j_gene: TRBJ1-1
abundance: -
d_gene: -
v_gene: TRBV7-6
CDR3aa: CASSLDEGAGEAFF
CDR3nt: TGTGCCAGCAGCTTAGACGAGGGCGCCGGTGAAGCTTTCTTT

len: 17
j_gene: TRBJ2-7
abundance: medium-sized
d_gene: -
v_gene: TRBV29-1
CDR3aa: CSVEAGSPGRGHYEQYF
CDR3nt: TGCAGCGTTGAAGCGGGTTCCCCCGGCAGGGGACACTACGAGCAGTACTTC

len: 14
j_gene: TRBJ2-1
abundance: -
d_gene: -
v_gene: TRBV28
CDR3aa: CASSSPAAYNEQFF
CDR3nt: TGTGCCAGCAGCTCCCCGGCGGCATACAATGAGCAGTTCTTC

len: 14
j_gene: TRBJ2-1
abundance: -
d_gene: -
v_gene: TRBV28
CDR3aa: CASSLSTRTGEQFF
CDR3nt: TGTGCCAGCAGTTTGTCGACTAGAACGGGTGAGCAGTTCTTC

len: 13
j_gene: TRBJ2-2
abundance: medium-sized
d_gene: -
v_gene: TRBV27
CDR3aa: CASRRGDTGELFF
CDR3nt: TGTGCCAGCCGCAGGGGGGACACCGGGGAGCTGTTTTTT

len: 13
j_gene: TRBJ2-5
abundance: medium-sized
d_gene: -
v_gene: TRBV18
CDR3aa: CASSRGRGETQYF
CDR3nt: TGTGCCAGCTCACGAGGGCGGGGAGAGACCCAGTACTTC

len: 15
j_gene: TRBJ2-7
abundance: medium-sized
d_gene: -
v_gene: TRBV6-1
CDR3aa: CASSTAPRESYEQYF
CDR3nt: TGTGCCAGCAGCACCGCCCCCAGGGAGAGCTACGAGCAGTACTTC

len: 12
j_gene: TRBJ1-2
abundance: few
d_gene: -
v_gene: TRBV12-3/TRBV12-4
CDR3aa: CASSPRNTGPSF
CDR3nt: TGTGCCAGCAGCCCACGCAATACAGGTCCCAGCTTC

len: 16
j_gene: TRBJ2-7
abundance: few
d_gene: TRBD2
v_gene: TRBV5-4
CDR3aa: CASSFRLAGAPYEQYF
CDR3nt: TGTGCCAGCAGCTTTAGGTTAGCGGGAGCGCCCTACGAGCAGTACTTC

len: 14
j_gene: TRBJ1-1
abundance: -
d_gene: -
v_gene: TRBV7-7
CDR3aa: CASRGEVWNTEAFF
CDR3nt: TGTGCTAGCAGAGGGGAGGTATGGAACACTGAAGCTTTCTTT

len: 13
j_gene: TRBJ1-3
abundance: medium-sized
d_gene: -
v_gene: TRBV20-1
CDR3aa: CSARKTAGNTIYF
CDR3nt: TGCAGTGCTAGAAAAACAGCGGGAAACACCATATATTTT

len: 18
j_gene: TRBJ2-1
abundance: -
d_gene: TRBD2
v_gene: TRBV4-1
CDR3aa: CASSHPGGVGSSYNEQFF
CDR3nt: TGCGCCAGCAGCCACCCGGGGGGGGTTGGGAGTTCCTACAATGAGCAGTTCTTC

len: 13
j_gene: TRBJ1-1
abundance: -
d_gene: -
v_gene: TRBV24-1
CDR3aa: CATRVSGNTEAFF
CDR3nt: TGTGCCACCCGCGTCTCGGGAAACACTGAAGCTTTCTTT

len: 12
j_gene: TRBJ1-1
abundance: -
d_gene: -
v_gene: TRBV28
CDR3aa: CASSLQAAEAFF
CDR3nt: TGTGCCAGCAGTTTACAGGCAGCTGAAGCTTTCTTT

len: 17
j_gene: TRBJ2-4
abundance: medium-sized
d_gene: TRBD1
v_gene: TRBV6-1
CDR3aa: CASSGQGSTLAKNIQYF
CDR3nt: TGTGCCAGCAGCGGACAGGGCTCAACCTTAGCCAAAAACATTCAGTACTTC

len: 15
j_gene: TRBJ1-5
abundance: -
d_gene: -
v_gene: TRBV12-3/TRBV12-4
CDR3aa: CASSPTAYSNQPQHF
CDR3nt: TGTGCCAGCAGCCCTACAGCATATAGCAATCAGCCCCAGCATTTT

len: 15
j_gene: TRBJ2-3
abundance: few
d_gene: -
v_gene: TRBV20-1
CDR3aa: CSARQPSVNTDTQYF
CDR3nt: TGCAGTGCTAGGCAACCTAGTGTGAACACAGATACGCAGTATTTT

len: 14
j_gene: TRBJ1-1
abundance: medium-sized
d_gene: -
v_gene: TRBV6-5
CDR3aa: CASSYTEGQTEAFF
CDR3nt: TGTGCCAGCAGTTACACGGAGGGGCAGACTGAAGCTTTCTTT

len: 14
j_gene: TRBJ2-3
abundance: medium-sized
d_gene: -
v_gene: TRBV6-6
CDR3aa: CASSFGLSTDTQYF
CDR3nt: TGTGCCAGCAGTTTCGGGTTGAGCACAGATACGCAGTATTTT

len: 16
j_gene: TRBJ1-6
abundance: medium-sized
d_gene: -
v_gene: TRBV6-1
CDR3aa: CASSEGGGAAGSPLHF
CDR3nt: TGTGCCAGCAGTGAAGGTGGAGGGGCCGCGGGTTCACCCCTCCACTTT

len: 14
j_gene: TRBJ2-5
abundance: few
d_gene: -
v_gene: TRBV20-1
CDR3aa: CSARAGAAQETQYF
CDR3nt: TGCAGTGCTAGAGCGGGGGCGGCCCAAGAGACCCAGTACTTC

len: 15
j_gene: TRBJ2-1
abundance: -
d_gene: -
v_gene: TRBV19
CDR3aa: CASSQGVAFGDEQFF
CDR3nt: TGTGCCAGCAGCCAAGGGGTTGCCTTTGGGGATGAGCAGTTCTTC

len: 14
j_gene: TRBJ1-5
abundance: few
d_gene: -
v_gene: TRBV20-1
CDR3aa: CSARDVNSNQPQHF
CDR3nt: TGCAGTGCTCGGGACGTAAATAGCAATCAGCCCCAGCATTTT

len: 17
j_gene: TRBJ2-3
abundance: large
d_gene: -
v_gene: TRBV29-1
CDR3aa: CSVEGLGLPTGTDTQYF
CDR3nt: TGCAGCGTTGAGGGGCTTGGGTTACCTACTGGCACAGATACGCAGTATTTT

len: 14
j_gene: TRBJ2-1
abundance: large
d_gene: -
v_gene: TRBV29-1
CDR3aa: CSVEAGRPSVEQFF
CDR3nt: TGCAGCGTTGAGGCAGGCCGGCCGAGTGTGGAGCAGTTCTTC

len: 14
j_gene: TRBJ1-2
abundance: -
d_gene: TRBD1
v_gene: TRBV28
CDR3aa: CASSTPGQGKGYTF
CDR3nt: TGTGCCAGCAGTACCCCAGGACAGGGTAAGGGCTACACCTTC

len: 13
j_gene: TRBJ1-6
abundance: -
d_gene: -
v_gene: TRBV20-1
CDR3aa: CSAQGPHHSPLHF
CDR3nt: TGCAGTGCCCAGGGACCGCACCATTCACCCCTCCACTTT

len: 15
j_gene: TRBJ1-1
abundance: -
d_gene: -
v_gene: TRBV24-1
CDR3aa: CATRGRVGDLTEAFF
CDR3nt: TGTGCCACACGGGGCCGCGTTGGAGACTTGACTGAAGCTTTCTTT

len: 14
j_gene: TRBJ1-3
abundance: -
d_gene: TRBD1
v_gene: TRBV2
CDR3aa: CASRETGSGNTIYF
CDR3nt: TGTGCCAGCAGAGAGACAGGGAGCGGAAACACCATATATTTT

len: 14
j_gene: TRBJ2-3
abundance: few
d_gene: TRBD2
v_gene: TRBV28
CDR3aa: CASSPSGGHITQYF
CDR3nt: TGTGCCAGCAGTCCAAGCGGGGGGCATATTACGCAGTATTTT

len: 13
j_gene: TRBJ2-2
abundance: few
d_gene: -
v_gene: TRBV7-9
CDR3aa: CASSRDHTGELFF
CDR3nt: TGTGCCAGCAGCCGCGATCACACCGGGGAGCTGTTTTTT

len: 14
j_gene: TRBJ1-3
abundance: once
d_gene: -
v_gene: TRBV21-1
CDR3aa: CASSKDMGGNTIYF
CDR3nt: TGTGCCAGCAGCAAAGACATGGGTGGAAACACCATATATTTT

len: 13
j_gene: TRBJ1-1
abundance: -
d_gene: TRBD1
v_gene: TRBV19
CDR3aa: CASVDRRIDEAFF
CDR3nt: TGTGCCAGTGTGGACAGGCGAATTGATGAAGCTTTCTTT

len: 15
j_gene: TRBJ1-1
abundance: few
d_gene: TRBD1
v_gene: TRBV7-2
CDR3aa: CASSYTGTANTEAFF
CDR3nt: TGTGCCAGCAGCTATACCGGGACAGCAAACACTGAAGCTTTCTTT

len: 14
j_gene: TRBJ2-1
abundance: medium-sized
d_gene: -
v_gene: TRBV15
CDR3aa: CATSREAIGNEQFF
CDR3nt: TGTGCCACCAGCAGAGAGGCGATCGGCAATGAGCAGTTCTTC

len: 15
j_gene: TRBJ1-1
abundance: medium-sized
d_gene: -
v_gene: TRBV6-5
CDR3aa: CASSQTDSLNTEAFF
CDR3nt: TGTGCCAGCAGCCAAACGGACAGTTTGAACACTGAAGCTTTCTTT

len: 16
j_gene: TRBJ2-3
abundance: medium-sized
d_gene: -
v_gene: TRBV15
CDR3aa: CATSAYGGEATDTQYF
CDR3nt: TGTGCCACCAGCGCCTATGGGGGTGAAGCCACAGATACGCAGTATTTT

len: 16
j_gene: TRBJ1-3
abundance: medium-sized
d_gene: -
v_gene: TRBV6-2/TRBV6-3
CDR3aa: CASSYSTGGYGNTIYF
CDR3nt: TGTGCCAGCAGTTACTCCACTGGAGGGTACGGAAACACCATATATTTT

len: 15
j_gene: TRBJ1-1
abundance: -
d_gene: -
v_gene: TRBV20-1
CDR3aa: CSASSWGRGNTEAFF
CDR3nt: TGCAGTGCTAGCAGTTGGGGGCGGGGGAACACTGAAGCTTTCTTT

len: 13
j_gene: TRBJ2-5
abundance: medium-sized
d_gene: -
v_gene: TRBV29-1
CDR3aa: CSVEASRRETQYF
CDR3nt: TGCAGCGTTGAGGCTAGCCGGCGAGAGACCCAGTACTTC

len: 16
j_gene: TRBJ2-5
abundance: medium-sized
d_gene: TRBD1
v_gene: TRBV18
CDR3aa: CASSPYGTARGETQYF
CDR3nt: TGTGCCAGCTCACCATACGGGACAGCAAGGGGAGAGACCCAGTACTTC

len: 16
j_gene: TRBJ2-5
abundance: -
d_gene: -
v_gene: TRBV14
CDR3aa: CASSQGYLTTQETQYF
CDR3nt: TGTGCCAGCAGCCAAGGTTACTTAACTACCCAAGAGACCCAGTACTTC

len: 15
j_gene: TRBJ2-7
abundance: few
d_gene: -
v_gene: TRBV11-2
CDR3aa: CASSLAGAGVYEQYF
CDR3nt: TGTGCCAGCAGCTTGGCAGGGGCAGGGGTCTACGAGCAGTACTTC

len: 15
j_gene: TRBJ1-5
abundance: medium-sized
d_gene: -
v_gene: TRBV6-5
CDR3aa: CASSPTTGSNQPQHF
CDR3nt: TGTGCCAGCAGCCCCACGACAGGTAGCAATCAGCCCCAGCATTTT